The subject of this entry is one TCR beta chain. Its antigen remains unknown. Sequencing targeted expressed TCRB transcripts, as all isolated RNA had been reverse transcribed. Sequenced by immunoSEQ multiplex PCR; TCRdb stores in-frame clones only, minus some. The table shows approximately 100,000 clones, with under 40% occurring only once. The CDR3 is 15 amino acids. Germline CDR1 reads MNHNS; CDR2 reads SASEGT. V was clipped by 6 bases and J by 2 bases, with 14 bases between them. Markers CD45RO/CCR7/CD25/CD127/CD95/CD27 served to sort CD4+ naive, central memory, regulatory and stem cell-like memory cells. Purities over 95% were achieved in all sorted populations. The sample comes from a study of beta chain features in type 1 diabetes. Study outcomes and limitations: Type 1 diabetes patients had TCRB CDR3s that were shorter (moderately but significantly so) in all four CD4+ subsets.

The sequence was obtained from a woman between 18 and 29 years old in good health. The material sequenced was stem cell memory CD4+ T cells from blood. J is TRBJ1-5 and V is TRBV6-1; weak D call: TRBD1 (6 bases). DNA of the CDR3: TGTGCCAGCAGCCCCGCGGGGGGCGGCAATCAGCCCCAGCATTTT. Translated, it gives CASSPAGGGNQPQHF.